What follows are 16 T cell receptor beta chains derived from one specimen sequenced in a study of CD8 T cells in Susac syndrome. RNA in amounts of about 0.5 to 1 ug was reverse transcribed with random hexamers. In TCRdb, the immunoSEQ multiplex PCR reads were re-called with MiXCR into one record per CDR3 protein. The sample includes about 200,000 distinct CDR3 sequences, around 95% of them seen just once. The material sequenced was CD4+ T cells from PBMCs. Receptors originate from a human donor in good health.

CDR3 sequence reads: CASSAGGGTTDTQYF. CDR3 DNA sequence: TGTGCCAGCAGCGCGGGCGGGGGGACCACAGATACGCAGTATTTT. The rearrangement joins TRBV9 to TRBJ2-3, with 8 bases lining up with TRBD2. The CDR3 has 15 residues. Germline V gene lookup returns CDR1 SGDLS and CDR2 YYNGEE. The trim removed 3 bases at V and 2 bases at J, leaving 5 bases unmatched.

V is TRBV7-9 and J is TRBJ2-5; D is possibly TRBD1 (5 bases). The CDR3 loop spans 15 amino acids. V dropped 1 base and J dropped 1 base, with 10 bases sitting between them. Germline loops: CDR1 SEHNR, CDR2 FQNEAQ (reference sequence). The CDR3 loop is CASSLELTAQETQYF. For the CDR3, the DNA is TGTGCCAGCAGCTTAGAATTGACAGCCCAAGAGACCCAGTACTTC.

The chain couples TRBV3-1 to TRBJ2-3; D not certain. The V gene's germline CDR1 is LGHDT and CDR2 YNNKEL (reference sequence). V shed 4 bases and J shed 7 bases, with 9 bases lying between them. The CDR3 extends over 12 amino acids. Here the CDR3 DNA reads TGTGCCAGCAGCCTGAACCGGAATACGCAGTATTTT. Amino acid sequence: CASSLNRNTQYF.

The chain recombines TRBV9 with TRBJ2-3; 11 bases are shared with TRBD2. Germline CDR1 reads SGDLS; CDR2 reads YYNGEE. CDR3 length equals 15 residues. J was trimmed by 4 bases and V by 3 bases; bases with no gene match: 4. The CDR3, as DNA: TGTGCCAGCAGCGCACAACTAGCGGGGGCAGATACGCAGTATTTT. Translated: CASSAQLAGADTQYF.

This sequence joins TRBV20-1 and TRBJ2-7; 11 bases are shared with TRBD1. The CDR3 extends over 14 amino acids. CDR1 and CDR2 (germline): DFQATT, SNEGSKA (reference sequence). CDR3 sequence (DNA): TGCACCGCCCGTCCGGGACAGGGGGCCTACGAGCAGTACGTC. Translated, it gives CTARPGQGAYEQYV.

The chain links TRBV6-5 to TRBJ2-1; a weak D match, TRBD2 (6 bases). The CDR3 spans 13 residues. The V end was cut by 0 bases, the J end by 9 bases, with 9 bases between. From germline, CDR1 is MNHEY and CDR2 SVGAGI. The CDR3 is CASSYSGGFEQFF. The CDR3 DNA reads TGTGCCAGCAGTTACTCGGGAGGATTTGAGCAGTTCTTC.

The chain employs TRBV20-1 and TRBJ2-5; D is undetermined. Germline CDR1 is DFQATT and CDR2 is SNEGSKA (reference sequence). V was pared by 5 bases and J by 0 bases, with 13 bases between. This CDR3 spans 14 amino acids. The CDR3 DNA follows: TGCAGTGCTGACGACTTAGCTGACCAAGAGACCCAGTACTTC. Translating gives CSADDLADQETQYF.

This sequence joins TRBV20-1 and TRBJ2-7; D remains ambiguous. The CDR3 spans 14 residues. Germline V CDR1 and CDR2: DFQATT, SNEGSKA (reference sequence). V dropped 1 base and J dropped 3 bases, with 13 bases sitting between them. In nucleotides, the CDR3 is TGCAGTGCTAGAGCGGCAACTGTTTACTACGAGCAGTACGTC. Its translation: CSARAATVYYEQYV.

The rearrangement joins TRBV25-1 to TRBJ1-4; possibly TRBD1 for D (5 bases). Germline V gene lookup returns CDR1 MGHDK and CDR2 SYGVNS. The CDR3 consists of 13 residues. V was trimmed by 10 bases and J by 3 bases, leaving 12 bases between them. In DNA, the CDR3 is TGTGCCACCAATAGAGGGGCTAATGAAAAACTGTTTTTT. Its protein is CATNRGANEKLFF.

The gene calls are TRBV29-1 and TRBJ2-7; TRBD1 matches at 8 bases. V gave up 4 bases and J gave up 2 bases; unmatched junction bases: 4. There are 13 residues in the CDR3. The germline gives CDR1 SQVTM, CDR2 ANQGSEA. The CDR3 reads CSVVGDRTYEQYF. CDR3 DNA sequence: TGCAGCGTTGTGGGGGACAGGACCTACGAGCAGTACTTC.

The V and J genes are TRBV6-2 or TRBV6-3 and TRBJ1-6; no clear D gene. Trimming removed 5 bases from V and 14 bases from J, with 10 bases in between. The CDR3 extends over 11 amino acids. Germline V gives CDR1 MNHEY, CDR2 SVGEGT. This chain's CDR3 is CASSRATALHF. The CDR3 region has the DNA TGTGCCAGCAGTCGGGCAACCGCCCTCCACTTT.

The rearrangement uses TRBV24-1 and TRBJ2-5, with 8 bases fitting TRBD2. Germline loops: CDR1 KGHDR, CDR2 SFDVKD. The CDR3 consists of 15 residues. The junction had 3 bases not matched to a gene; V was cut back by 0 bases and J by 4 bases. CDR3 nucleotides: TGTGCCACCAGTGATTTGACCGCGGGAGGAGAGACCCAGTACTTC. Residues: CATSDLTAGGETQYF.

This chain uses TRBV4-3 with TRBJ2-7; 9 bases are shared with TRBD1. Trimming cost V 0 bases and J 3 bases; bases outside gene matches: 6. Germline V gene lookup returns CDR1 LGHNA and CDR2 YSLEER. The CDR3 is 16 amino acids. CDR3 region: CASSQDMAGQGYEQYF. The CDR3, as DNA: TGCGCCAGCAGCCAAGACATGGCGGGACAGGGCTACGAGCAGTACTTC.

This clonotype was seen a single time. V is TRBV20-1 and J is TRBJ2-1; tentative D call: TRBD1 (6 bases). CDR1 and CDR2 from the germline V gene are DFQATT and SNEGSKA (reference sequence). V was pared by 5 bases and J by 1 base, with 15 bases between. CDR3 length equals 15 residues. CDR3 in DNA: TGCAGTGCTCCTCATCAGGGGATATCCTACAATGAGCAGTTCTTC. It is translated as CSAPHQGISYNEQFF.

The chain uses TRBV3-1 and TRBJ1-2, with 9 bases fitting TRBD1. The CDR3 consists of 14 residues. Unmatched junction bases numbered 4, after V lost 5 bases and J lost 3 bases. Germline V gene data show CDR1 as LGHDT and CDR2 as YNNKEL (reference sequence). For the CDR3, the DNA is TGTGCCAGCAGCTCACAGGGGGCGCACTATGGCTACACCTTC. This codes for CASSSQGAHYGYTF.

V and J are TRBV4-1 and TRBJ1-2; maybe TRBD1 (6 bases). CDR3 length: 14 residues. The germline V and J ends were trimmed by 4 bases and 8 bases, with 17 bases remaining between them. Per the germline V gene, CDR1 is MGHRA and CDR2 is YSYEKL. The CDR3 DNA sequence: TGCGCCAGCAGCCCAGGGGATAGGCGGGGGGGCTACACCTTC. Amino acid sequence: CASSPGDRRGGYTF.